This T cell receptor beta chain emerged from a study of metastatic and nonmetastatic thyroid tumors. Ahead of thyroid surgery, no patient had received treatment of any kind. CDR3 length: 18 amino acids. TCRdb ran MiXCR on the PCR reads. The table records 30,000 to 35,000 clones, about 15% of them present only once. This sequence joins TRBV5-2 and TRBJ2-6; TRBD1, the table's D call, was not compared with the DNA. TRBV5-2 represents a pseudogene. This receptor was taken from a male donor with papillary thyroid cancer or a benign thyroid nodule (not recorded which). Some clones in this sample may be carry-over from other donors' samples. The sequenced sample was blood. The CDR3 DNA reads TGTGCTAGCAGCCCTGACCTGGCTGGGGGGCCTGGGGCCAACGTCCTGACTTTC. This encodes CASSPDLAGGPGANVLTF.